This TCR beta chain was captured in a study of prognosis after radiotherapy for stage I lung cancer. As for the study in general: The biologically effective dose of the SBRT radiotherapy was at least 100 Gy, given over 3 to 5 fractions.

Study-level results: Patients' TRBV and TRBJ gene usage reportedly differed by presence or absence of metastases.

Blood was drawn (approximately 5.8 milliliters of peripheral blood) at each of two time points. Amplification of TCR beta CDR3 from genomic DNA used two-round multiplex PCR. First-round PCR, the initial amplification, used primers specific to each TRBV and TRBJ gene. TCRdb itself ran the multiplex PCR reads through MiXCR, one entry per CDR3 protein. The sample holds 20,000 to 25,000 distinct CDR3 sequences, about 46% seen once. This clonotype is medium-sized within its sample. As yet, its antigen is unknown. The sequence was collected from a donor older than 45 with non-small cell lung cancer. Sequenced material: PBMCs, taken before or after stereotactic body radiation therapy (not recorded which).

The CDR3 region has the DNA TGTGCCAGCAGTTACTCGACGGCAACCTACGAGCAGTACTTC. Amino acid sequence: CASSYSTATYEQYF. V gene TRBV6-5 combines with J gene TRBJ2-7, with D unclear. V was clipped by 0 bases and J by 2 bases, with 8 bases between them. Germline CDR1 is MNHEY and CDR2 is SVGAGI. There are 14 residues in the CDR3.